This is a list of T cell receptor beta chains from one sample in a study of identical twins. TCRdb recomputed calls from the 5' RACE reads with MiXCR, one row per CDR3 protein. The data hold 1.5 million to 2 million distinct CDR3 sequences, with under 35% observed a single time. Sequencing used cord blood. These receptors all come from a newborn girl in good health. The CDR3 runs from the conserved cysteine through the conserved F or W. Size is stated for part of the rows, as once, few or many counts, or as a class when the clone is expanded.

>TRBV13|12|many|TRBJ2-7
CASSRNRYEQYF
>TRBV5-6|15|NA|TRBJ1-2
CASRETGSPRYGYTF
>TRBV27|16|NA|TRBJ1-4
CASSFSPGQGNEKLFF
>TRBV25-1|17|NA|TRBJ2-5
CASSDIRLAERQETQYF
>TRBV7-2|16|many|TRBJ2-3
CASSFLAGYSTDTQYF
>TRBV15|17|NA|TRBJ2-1
CATSGTHLTSSYNEQFF
>TRBV5-1|17|NA|TRBJ2-1
CASSLSSSGRFYNEQFF
>TRBV9|14|NA|TRBJ2-7
CASSAGGRSYEQYF
>TRBV20-1|13|NA|TRBJ1-6
CSAPTGERSPLHF
>TRBV12-3/TRBV12-4|16|NA|TRBJ2-2
CASSLVAGSGTGELFF
>TRBV6-2/TRBV6-3|16|few|TRBJ1-1
CASSYSMWGTNTEAFF
>TRBV20-1|14|NA|TRBJ2-7
CSARRLAGLYEQYF
>TRBV7-9|15|NA|TRBJ2-3
CASSLSQGNTDTQYF
>TRBV9|13|many|TRBJ2-1
CASIPSAGNEQFF
>TRBV27|14|few|TRBJ2-2
CASSLGGWTGELFF
>TRBV3-1|18|NA|TRBJ2-2
CASSHQLAGLSNTGELFF
>TRBV18|15|NA|TRBJ1-1
CASSPGRGRRTEAFF
>TRBV7-9|15|NA|TRBJ2-5
CASSLRQGAGETQYF
>TRBV5-1|12|few|TRBJ2-2
CASGLDTGELFF
>TRBV20-1|16|NA|TRBJ2-3
CSARGPIAGGTDTQYF
>TRBV20-1|14|many|TRBJ2-7
CSAVLAGLTYEQYF
>TRBV10-2|13|NA|TRBJ2-3
CASSESAPDTQYF
>TRBV6-2/TRBV6-3|16|NA|TRBJ2-3
CASSYLGLAGPDTQYF
>TRBV28|11|once|TRBJ2-1
CASTPGRGQFF
>TRBV6-5|13|once|TRBJ1-5
CVGSYGGYQPQHF
>TRBV2|16|few|TRBJ2-1
CASSPLIGLPYNEQFF
>TRBV27|15|NA|TRBJ2-7
CASSLGTGERYEQYF
>TRBV27|16|NA|TRBJ2-1
CASSKRGTSSYNEQFF